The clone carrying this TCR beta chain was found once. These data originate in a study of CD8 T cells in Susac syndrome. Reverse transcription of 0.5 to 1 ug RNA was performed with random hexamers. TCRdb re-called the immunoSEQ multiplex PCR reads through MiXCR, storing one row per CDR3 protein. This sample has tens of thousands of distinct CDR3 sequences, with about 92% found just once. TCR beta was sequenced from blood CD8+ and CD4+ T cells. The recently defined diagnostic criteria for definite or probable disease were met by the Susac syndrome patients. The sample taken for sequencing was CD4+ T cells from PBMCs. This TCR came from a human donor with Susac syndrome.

Here the CDR3 DNA reads TGCGCCAGCAGCTTGTCTCGCACAGATACGCAGTATTTT. This translates into CASSLSRTDTQYF. The chain joins TRBV5-1 to TRBJ2-3; no clear D gene. CDR3 length: 13 residues. Germline values: CDR1 SGHRS, CDR2 YFSETQ. V was clipped by 1 base and J by 1 base, with 4 bases between them.